Below are 13 T cell receptor beta chains sequenced from a single sample in a study of T cell changes during pregnancy in multiple sclerosis. Libraries were prepared by immunoSEQ multiplex PCR; TCRdb keeps only in-frame clonotypes and omits some of them. Of about 31,000 clones listed, 70% to 90% are singletons. Here the sequenced sample was CD8+ T cells from peripheral blood mononuclear cells, taken in the second trimester of pregnancy. The receptors derive from a female donor with multiple sclerosis, enrolled in a pregnancy study.

The chain employs TRBV10-3 and TRBJ2-7, with 11 nucleotides matching TRBD1. The CDR3 sequence is 19 residues long. With V trimmed by 2 bases and J by 4 bases, 16 bases remained unmatched. CDR1 and CDR2 (germline): ENHRY, SYGVKD. The CDR3 DNA reads as TGTGCCATCAGTGAGCCGGACAGGGGGCGAGCGGGAGTGTCTTACGAGCAGTACTTC. Translation: CAISEPDRGRAGVSYEQYF.

The chain carries TRBV5-1 and TRBJ2-3, with D maybe TRBD2 (7 bases). The germline gives CDR1 SGHRS, CDR2 YFSETQ. V was cut by 0 bases and J by 4 bases, with 12 bases left in between. This CDR3 has 15 amino acids. In DNA, the CDR3 is TGCGCCAGCAGCTTGGAGAGGGGGGGCCCAGATACGCAGTATTTT. Its translation is CASSLERGGPDTQYF.

This clone was recorded only once. The V gene is TRBV27, the J gene TRBJ2-3; no firm D call. Per the germline V gene, CDR1 is MNHEY and CDR2 is SMNVEV (reference sequence). The length of the CDR3 is 14 residues. V lost 2 bases and J 2 bases, leaving 8 bases between the germline ends. The CDR3 DNA follows: TGTGCCAGCAGTTTAGAGCCCACCACAGATACGCAGTATTTT. It specifies CASSLEPTTDTQYF.

This clone was seen only a few times. This chain links TRBV15 with TRBJ2-3; 7 bases agree with TRBD2. The J segment lost 2 bases and the V segment lost 1 base, leaving 3 bases of the junction unmatched. The CDR3 has 15 amino acids. Germline CDR1 and CDR2: LNHNV and YYDKDF (reference sequence). In DNA, the CDR3 is TGTGCCACCAGCAGAGCGGCGGGAGCCACAGATACGCAGTATTTT. Translation: CATSRAAGATDTQYF. The variable domain in full, completed from reference TRBV15 and TRBJ2-3, reads DAMVIQNPRYQVTQFGKPVTLSCSQTLNHNVMYWYQQKSSQAPKLLFHYYDKDFNNEADTPDNFQSRRPNTSFCFLDIRSPGLGDTAMYLCATSRAAGATDTQYFGPGTRLTVL.

Regarding this clone: One end of the junction does not line up with germline, which may come from a read error. The chain uses TRBV7-7 and TRBJ2-1, with 12 bases that match TRBD2. The length of the CDR3 is 15 residues. The germline V gene has CDR1 SSHAT and CDR2 FNYEAQ (reference sequence). The chain's CDR3 is CASSPGLAGPNEQFF. DNA for the CDR3: TGTGCTAGCAGCCCAGGACTAGCGGGACCAAATGAGCAGTTCTTC.

This clone was observed a handful of times. CDR3 protein: CSARGQGAKTEAFF. The CDR3, as DNA: TGCAGCGCTAGGGGACAGGGGGCCAAAACTGAAGCTTTCTTT. The V and J genes are TRBV29-1 and TRBJ1-1; 12 nucleotides agree with TRBD1. Germline CDR1 reads SQVTM; CDR2 reads ANQGSEA. V shed 7 bases and J 5 bases; nucleotides not matched to a gene: 8. The CDR3 is 14 residues long.

The V call is TRBV7-9, the J call TRBJ1-2; 7 positions match TRBD1. CDR1 SEHNR and CDR2 FQNEAQ come from the germline V gene (reference sequence). This CDR3 spans 15 amino acids. V lost 4 bases, J lost 3 bases, and 8 bases stayed unmatched. In nucleotides, the CDR3 is TGTGCCAGCAGCTCAGGACAGGCCCACCACTATGGCTACACCTTC. As protein: CASSSGQAHHYGYTF.

CDR3: CASSSYISQGASSYEQYF. The CDR3 bases are TGTGCCAGCAGTTCGTATATCTCACAGGGGGCGAGTTCCTACGAGCAGTACTTC. The chain employs TRBV27 and TRBJ2-7; 9 bases are shared with TRBD1. Trimming took 4 bases from V and 1 from J; bases not matched to a gene: 14. Looked up from germline, CDR1 is MNHEY and CDR2 is SMNVEV (reference sequence). The CDR3 contains 18 residues.

The gene calls are TRBV7-3 and TRBJ2-7, with a weak D call TRBD2 (6 bases). Trimming pared 4 bases from V and 6 bases from J, leaving 13 bases between. Germline CDR1 is SGHTA and CDR2 is FQGTGA. The CDR3 length is 13 residues. CDR3 sequence (DNA): TGTGCCAGCAGCTACATCCGGGACTCCGAGCAGTACTTC. Its protein is CASSYIRDSEQYF.

The rearrangement joins TRBV27 to TRBJ2-7; D possibly corresponds to TRBD2 (5 bases). V lost 2 bases, J lost 2 bases, and 10 bases lay in between. CDR3 length: 14 residues. CDR1 and CDR2 from the germline V gene are MNHEY and SMNVEV (reference sequence). CDR3 DNA: TGTGCCAGCAGTTTAAGAGGGATCCCCTACGAGCAGTACTTC. It translates to CASSLRGIPYEQYF.

The V call is TRBV6-6, the J call TRBJ2-1; a weak D match, TRBD2 (6 bases). Looked up from germline, CDR1 is MNHNY and CDR2 is SVGAGI (reference sequence). The CDR3 spans 14 residues. Deletions cut 5 bases from V and 5 bases from J, with 13 bases between. Here the CDR3 DNA reads TGTGCCAGCAGTGCGGGACTGGCGGACAATGAGCAGTTCTTC. Translating it yields CASSAGLADNEQFF.

This clone was seen only once. The chain has TRBV29-1 and TRBJ2-1; TRBD1 matches 11 bases. CDR1 is SQVTM, CDR2 ANQGSEA, per germline. This CDR3 comprises 15 residues. J was trimmed by 4 bases and V by 5 bases; bases with no gene match: 7. CDR3 coding DNA: TGCAGCGTTTCCACCGGGACAGGGGGTTACAATGAGCAGTTCTTC. Translating gives CSVSTGTGGYNEQFF.

This chain connects TRBV15 to TRBJ1-2; the match to TRBD1 covers 7 bases. This CDR3 has 14 residues. CDR1 is LNHNV and CDR2 is YYDKDF in the germline V gene (reference sequence). J was trimmed by 8 bases and V by 1 base; bases with no gene match: 7. Written as DNA, the CDR3 is TGTGCCACCAGCAGAGGTAACAGGGGTGGCGGCTACACCTTC. Encoded protein: CATSRGNRGGGYTF.